This is a list of T cell receptor beta chains from one sample in a study of cytomegalovirus exposure and HLA in healthy donors. Profiling relied on immunoSEQ multiplex PCR, and the TCRdb table lists in-frame clones only, not all of them. The table lists hundreds of thousands of clones, 65% to 75% of them singletons. The specimen sequenced was PBMCs. The origin of the receptors is a woman aged 25 to 45 in good health and CMV-seronegative. The CDR3 runs from the conserved cysteine through the conserved F or W. The D gene is left open where the match is weak. Size is stated for part of the rows, as once, few or many counts, or as a class when the clone is expanded.

J gene | D gene | V gene | clone size | CDR3 DNA | CDR3 protein
TRBJ1-1 | NA | TRBV6-5 | NA | TGTGCCAGCAGATTCACAGGGTTCATGAACACTGAAGCTTTCTTT | CASRFTGFMNTEAFF
TRBJ1-4 | NA | TRBV25-1 | few | TGTGCCAGCAGTGAAGCCCACAGGGACCCATATGAAAAACTGTTTTTT | CASSEAHRDPYEKLFF
TRBJ1-5 | NA | TRBV25-1 | NA | TGTGCCAGCAGTGAAGGGGGGGACAGCAATCAGCCCCAGCATTTT | CASSEGGDSNQPQHF
TRBJ2-5 | TRBD2 | TRBV6-6 | NA | TGTGCCAGCAGTTACGGGACTAGCTTCGGCGAGACCCAGTACTTC | CASSYGTSFGETQYF
TRBJ1-6 | TRBD1 | TRBV30 | NA | TGTGCCTGGAGCGCCGGGACAGCAATTAATTCACCCCTCCACTTT | CAWSAGTAINSPLHF
TRBJ2-3 | TRBD1 | TRBV5-6 | NA | TGTGCCAGCAGCTCCAAGGACAGGCAGCGGACAGATACGCAGTATTTT | CASSSKDRQRTDTQYF
TRBJ2-5 | TRBD1 | TRBV28 | once | TGTGCCAGCAGTTTCCAACAGGGGTTTGTGGAGACCCAGTACTTC | CASSFQQGFVETQYF
TRBJ2-1 | TRBD2 | TRBV6-1 | NA | TGTGCCAGCAGTGGCTCACCCGCGGGGGGGGCCTATGAGCAGTTCTTC | CASSGSPAGGAYEQFF
TRBJ2-2 | TRBD1 | TRBV14 | NA | TGTGCCAGCAGTTTTTTACCGGGACAGCCACCCGGGGAGCTGTTTTTT | CASSFLPGQPPGELFF
TRBJ1-5 | NA | TRBV2 | NA | TGTGCCAGCAGTCCGGACAGTACTAATCAGCCCCAGCATTTT | CASSPDSTNQPQHF
TRBJ1-1 | TRBD1 | TRBV30 | NA | TGTGCCCGAAAACAGGGGGCGTTCACTGAAGCTTTCTTT | CARKQGAFTEAFF
TRBJ1-1 | NA | TRBV18 | NA | TGTGCCAGCTCACCAGGGGAGGGCACTGAAGCTTTCTTT | CASSPGEGTEAFF
TRBJ1-1 | NA | TRBV30 | NA | TGTGCCTGGAGTGTTGATACAGCTGAAGCTTTCTTT | CAWSVDTAEAFF
TRBJ1-3 | TRBD1 | TRBV10-3 | NA | TGTGCCATCAGTGAGAGGACAGGAGGAAACACCATATATTTT | CAISERTGGNTIYF
TRBJ2-3 | TRBD2 | TRBV5-1 | NA | TGCGCCAGCAGCTACGGGACTAGCGGGGGGGATACGCAGTATTTT | CASSYGTSGGDTQYF
TRBJ1-2 | NA | TRBV4-1 | once | TGCGCCAGCAGCTTCCGGACAGAGTATGGCTACACCTTC | CASSFRTEYGYTF
TRBJ2-3 | NA | TRBV4-1 | NA | TGCGCCAGCAGCCAAGATGGTCAGGAGTATTTT | CASSQDGQEYF
TRBJ1-1 | TRBD1 | TRBV18 | NA | TGTGCCGTCTCACCTCTTCCCGGGACAGGGTGGACAGGCACTGAAGCTTTCTTT | CAVSPLPGTGWTGTEAFF
TRBJ1-1 | NA | TRBV6-1 | few | TGTGCCAGCCACCGGAGCACTGAAGCTTTCTTT | CASHRSTEAFF
TRBJ2-7 | TRBD1 | TRBV30 | NA | TGTGCCCTCCGGGACAGGAACGAGCAGTACTTC | CALRDRNEQYF
TRBJ2-3 | TRBD2 | TRBV29-1 | many | TGCAGGGCGGGAGAGGGAGATACGCAGTATTTT | CRAGEGDTQYF
TRBJ2-1 | TRBD1 | TRBV5-5 | few | TGTGCCAGCAGCTTGTACCGGGACAGTTCGGATGAGCAGTTCTTC | CASSLYRDSSDEQFF
TRBJ1-1 | TRBD1 | TRBV19 | few | TGTGCCAGTAGTATGGGGACAGCGGAAGCTTTCTTT | CASSMGTAEAFF
TRBJ2-3 | TRBD1 | TRBV5-1 | NA | TGCGCCAGCAGCTTAGAAGGGGGCAGTCGGTCAGATACGCAGTATTTT | CASSLEGGSRSDTQYF
TRBJ1-1 | NA | TRBV21-1 | NA | TGTGCCAGGACCCTTAGGGATGCGGGAGGGATTGACACTGAAGCTTTCTTT | CARTLRDAGGIDTEAFF
TRBJ1-5 | NA | TRBV30 | NA | TGTGCCTGGAGTGCTCCGGGACATTGGTACCAGCCCCAGCATTTT | CAWSAPGHWYQPQHF
TRBJ1-5 | NA | TRBV30 | NA | TGTGCCTGGGCAACGGGTGCTACAGGGACGCAGCATTTT | CAWATGATGTQHF
TRBJ2-3 | NA | TRBV15 | few | TGTGCCACCAGCAGAGACGGAGAGGTCACAGATACGCAGTATTTT | CATSRDGEVTDTQYF
TRBJ1-1 | NA | TRBV7-9 | NA | TGTGCCAGCAGCCAAGCGGGCCGGGGCACTGAAGCTTTCTTT | CASSQAGRGTEAFF
TRBJ1-6 | NA | TRBV19 | once | TGTGCCAGTAGTATGGCGGTTTCCTATTCACCCCTCCACTTT | CASSMAVSYSPLHF
TRBJ1-2 | NA | TRBV11-2 | few | TGTGCCAGCAGCCCCGGGAGCTTGAGGGCTGGCTACACCTTC | CASSPGSLRAGYTF
TRBJ1-1 | TRBD1 | TRBV29-1 | NA | TGCAGCGTTGTCCGGGACAGGGACACTGAAGCTTTCTTT | CSVVRDRDTEAFF
TRBJ1-2 | TRBD1 | TRBV7-2 | once | TGTGCCAGCAGCATCAGACAGGGTTATGGCTACACCTTC | CASSIRQGYGYTF
TRBJ2-1 | TRBD1 | TRBV27 | NA | TGTGCCAGCAGCCGGGACAGATCCTACAATGAGCAGTTCTTC | CASSRDRSYNEQFF
TRBJ2-1 | TRBD2 | TRBV11-3 | NA | TGTGCCAGCAGCTTAATCGGACTAGCGGGAGGGAATGAGCAGTTCTTC | CASSLIGLAGGNEQFF
TRBJ2-7 | TRBD2 | TRBV9 | NA | TGTGCCAGCAGCGTAGAACTAGCGGGAGGGCCGGGGGAGCAGTACTTC | CASSVELAGGPGEQYF
TRBJ1-1 | TRBD1 | TRBV7-9 | NA | TGTGCCAGCAGTACAGGGGCTGGTTTGAATACTGAAGCTTTCTTT | CASSTGAGLNTEAFF
TRBJ1-1 | NA | TRBV5-5 | NA | TGTGCCAGCAGCTTGACAGCAATGAACACTGAAGCTTTCTTT | CASSLTAMNTEAFF
TRBJ2-3 | TRBD2 | TRBV4-1 | NA | TGCGCCAGCAGCCAAGATCGGGGGACTAGGGAGAATACGCAGTATTTT | CASSQDRGTRENTQYF
TRBJ1-1 | TRBD1 | TRBV27 | NA | TGTGCCAGCAGATATGACAGGGTGAACACTGAAGCTTTCTTT | CASRYDRVNTEAFF
TRBJ2-1 | TRBD2 | TRBV13 | NA | TGTGCCAGCAGCCGCCCCACTAGCGGGGAATCCTACAATGAGCAGTTCTTC | CASSRPTSGESYNEQFF
TRBJ1-1 | NA | TRBV2 | NA | TGTGCCAGCAGTGAAGATATGGGGGCCGGCGCTGAAGCTTTCTTT | CASSEDMGAGAEAFF